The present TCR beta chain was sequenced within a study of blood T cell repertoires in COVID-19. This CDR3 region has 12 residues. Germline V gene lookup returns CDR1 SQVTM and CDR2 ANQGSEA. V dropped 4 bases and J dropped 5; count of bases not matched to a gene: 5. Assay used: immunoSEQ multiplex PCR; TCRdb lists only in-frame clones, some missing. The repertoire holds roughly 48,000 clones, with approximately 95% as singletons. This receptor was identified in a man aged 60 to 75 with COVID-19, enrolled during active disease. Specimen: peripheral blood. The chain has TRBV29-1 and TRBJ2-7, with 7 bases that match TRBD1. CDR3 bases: TGCAGCGTTGTATACAGGGGCAACGAGCAGTACTTC. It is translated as CSVVYRGNEQYF.